The 19 T cell receptor beta chains listed next were all sequenced from one sample in a study of blood T cells in healthy people across ages. A sample-barcoded 5' primer and a J-beta primer mix were used in a second PCR of roughly 7 to 11 cycles. TCRdb passed the 5' RACE reads through MiXCR, listing each CDR3 protein once. Altogether fewer than 650,000 distinct CDR3 sequences are present, approximately 26% being singletons, with the ten largest covering approximately 3.7%. The sample was also linked to a second study, of T cells of mothers and their children.

The specimen sequenced was blood. The source of these receptors is a boy aged 2 to 10 in good health.

The chain links TRBV12-3 or TRBV12-4 to TRBJ2-3; 8 nucleotides agree with TRBD2. Trimming took 6 bases from V and 4 from J; bases not matched to a gene: 6. This CDR3 has 14 residues. DNA for the CDR3: TGTGCCAGCAGCCCCCCGGGAGGGGCAGATACGCAGTATTTT. The encoded protein is CASSPPGGADTQYF.

This clonotype was counted only a few times. The chain combines TRBV12-3 or TRBV12-4 with TRBJ1-3; a possible D gene is TRBD1 (5 bases). Trimming stripped 2 bases from V and 7 bases from J, with 6 bases between. This CDR3 is built from 12 residues. CDR3 sequence: CASSLRGNTIYF. As DNA, the CDR3 is TGTGCCAGCAGTTTACGGGGGAACACCATATATTTT.

The gene calls are TRBV7-2 and TRBJ1-3; D might be TRBD1 (6 bases). The V gene's germline CDR1 is SGHTA and CDR2 FQGNSA. V shed 1 base and J shed 7 bases, with 17 bases lying between them. The CDR3 is made up of 16 amino acids. The CDR3: CASSLGPASRGNTIYF. The CDR3 DNA sequence: TGTGCCAGCAGCTTAGGGCCCGCCTCGAGGGGGAACACCATATATTTT.

The chain combines TRBV5-1 with TRBJ2-7, with D possibly TRBD2 on 6 matching bases. This CDR3 comprises 14 residues. Germline V gene lookup returns CDR1 SGHRS and CDR2 YFSETQ. The V end was cut by 4 bases, the J end by 2 bases, with 13 bases between. The CDR3 DNA is TGCGCCAGCAGCCCGGGGGACCCAGCCTACGAGCAGTACTTC. Translating gives CASSPGDPAYEQYF. Complete variable domain (other parts from reference TRBV5-1 and TRBJ2-7): KAGVTQTPRYLIKTRGQQVTLSCSPISGHRSVSWYQQTPGQGLQFLFEYFSETQRNKGNFPGRFSGRQFSNSRSEMNVSTLELGDSALYLCASSPGDPAYEQYFGPGTRLTVT.

In this sample, this clonotype turned up a few times. One end of the junction does not line up with germline, which may come from a read error. V gene TRBV3-1 combines with J gene TRBJ2-3; the D gene is possibly TRBD2 (6 bases). Germline CDR1 is LGHDT and CDR2 is YNNKEL (reference sequence). This CDR3 has 13 residues. CDR3 amino acids: CVSSSGLANTQYF. The CDR3 nucleotides read TGTGTCAGCAGCTCGGGACTGGCGAATACGCAGTATTTT.

The V call is TRBV15, the J call TRBJ1-6, with 7 positions matching TRBD1. In germline, CDR1 is LNHNV, CDR2 YYDKDF (reference sequence). This CDR3 spans 15 amino acids. The trim removed 5 bases at V and 9 bases at J, leaving 10 bases unmatched. CDR3 sequence (DNA): TGTGCCACCAGCCTTGGGACAGCGAGGGGTTCACCCCTCCACTTT. Translation: CATSLGTARGSPLHF.

J is TRBJ2-7 and V is TRBV12-3 or TRBV12-4; D might be TRBD2 (5 bases). V was shortened by 6 bases and J by 0 bases, with 15 bases between the two germline ends. CDR3 length: 15 amino acids. This chain's CDR3 is CASSLRTGSSYEQYF. The CDR3 DNA reads TGTGCCAGCAGCCTCAGGACTGGTAGCTCCTACGAGCAGTACTTC.

This sequence joins TRBV7-2 and TRBJ1-3; D gene ambiguous. CDR3 length equals 16 residues. The V gene's germline CDR1 is SGHTA and CDR2 FQGNSA. The V gene lost 1 base and the J gene lost 0 bases, with 10 bases spanning the gap. CDR3 sequence reads: CASSLDGFHSGNTIYF. The CDR3 DNA follows: TGTGCCAGCAGCTTAGATGGCTTCCACTCTGGAAACACCATATATTTT.

The gene calls are TRBV7-2 and TRBJ2-1, with 15 bases that match TRBD2. Germline V lookup: CDR1 SGHTA, CDR2 FQGNSA. The CDR3 loop spans 17 amino acids. The trim removed 5 bases at V and 4 bases at J, leaving 6 bases unmatched. CDR3 protein: CASSPRTSGRAYNEQFF. CDR3 coding DNA: TGTGCCAGCAGCCCCCGGACTAGCGGGAGGGCATACAATGAGCAGTTCTTC.

V gene TRBV2 combines with J gene TRBJ2-7, with D unresolved. V lost 3 bases, J lost 0 bases, and 9 bases lay in between. From germline, CDR1 is SNHLY and CDR2 FYNNEI. This CDR3 has 14 residues. CDR3 residues: CASSDGRFSYEQYF. CDR3 DNA: TGTGCCAGCAGTGATGGCCGGTTCTCCTACGAGCAGTACTTC.

This clonotype was seen ten or more times. This chain uses TRBV11-2 with TRBJ2-7; no clear D gene. Germline loops: CDR1 SGHAT, CDR2 FQNNGV. The CDR3 consists of 14 residues. Trimming cost V 7 bases and J 0 bases, with 13 bases left between them. The CDR3 sequence: CASNNYQISYEQYF. CDR3 DNA sequence: TGTGCCAGCAATAACTACCAAATCTCCTACGAGCAGTACTTC.

In its sample, this clonotype was seen a few times. CDR3 DNA: TGCGCCAGCAGCGCCCTTGGGGTGCTCAGCACAGATACGCAGTATTTT. As protein: CASSALGVLSTDTQYF. The V and J genes are TRBV5-1 and TRBJ2-3; D not certain. Germline CDR1 and CDR2: SGHRS and YFSETQ. The CDR3 consists of 16 residues. The germline V and J ends were trimmed by 4 bases and 0 bases, with 15 bases remaining between them.

As DNA, the CDR3 is TGCGCCAGCAGCGGGACAGGGCAGGTCACTGAAGCTTTCTTT. It codes for CASSGTGQVTEAFF. The chain has TRBV5-1 and TRBJ1-1; 9 bases are shared with TRBD1. Germline V lookup: CDR1 SGHRS, CDR2 YFSETQ. With V trimmed by 4 bases and J by 4 bases, 5 bases remained unmatched. The CDR3 runs to 14 residues.

Regarding this clonotype: It may be a read error: a sequence one base away is much more abundant. The V gene is TRBV5-1, the J gene TRBJ2-1, with 13 bases fitting TRBD2. V gave up 7 bases and J gave up 14 bases; unmatched junction bases: 15. Germline V gene lookup returns CDR1 SGHRS and CDR2 YFSETQ. The CDR3 loop spans 15 amino acids. The CDR3 DNA reads as TGCGCCAGCCAAAACGACCCGGGACTAGCGGGGAGGGAGTTCTTC. It translates to CASQNDPGLAGREFF. The whole variable domain, remainder taken from reference TRBV5-1 and TRBJ2-1, is KAGVTQTPRYLIKTRGQQVTLSCSPISGHRSVSWYQQTPGQGLQFLFEYFSETQRNKGNFPGRFSGRQFSNSRSEMNVSTLELGDSALYLCASQNDPGLAGREFFGPGTRLTVL.

This chain connects TRBV20-1 to TRBJ1-2; no reliable D call. Trimming stripped 3 bases from V and 4 bases from J, with 9 bases between. The CDR3 is 12 amino acids. CDR1 is DFQATT and CDR2 is SNEGSKA in the germline V gene (reference sequence). CDR3 sequence (DNA): TGCAGTGCTAGTCCCCGAGGCTATGGCTACACCTTC. Translating gives CSASPRGYGYTF.

This clonotype was counted a few times. J is TRBJ2-1 and V is TRBV20-1, with TRBD2 identical over 11 bases. The CDR3 runs to 15 residues. With 1 base clipped from V and 12 bases from J, the junction kept 11 bases outside the gene matches. From germline, CDR1 is DFQATT and CDR2 SNEGSKA (reference sequence). The CDR3 nucleotides read TGCAGTGCTAGAGCTAGCGGGAGGTTTACTGGGTGGCAGTTCTTC. Translated, it gives CSARASGRFTGWQFF.

The chain recombines TRBV20-1 with TRBJ2-7; possibly TRBD2 for D (7 bases). V was shortened by 6 bases and J by 3 bases, with 18 bases between the two germline ends. The CDR3 is 14 amino acids. The germline V gene has CDR1 DFQATT and CDR2 SNEGSKA (reference sequence). Written as DNA, the CDR3 is TGCAGTGCAATAGAGGGGGAGGGGGTCTACGAGCAGTACTTC. Translation: CSAIEGEGVYEQYF.

This clonotype was seen repeatedly, ten times or more. The V gene is TRBV27, the J gene TRBJ1-2; 7 bases map to TRBD1. Germline-derived CDR1 and CDR2 are MNHEY and SMNVEV (reference sequence). V dropped 5 bases and J dropped 0; count of bases not matched to a gene: 3. This CDR3 contains 14 residues. For the CDR3, the DNA is TGTGCCAGCAGTCCAGGGGGGACTAACTATGGCTACACCTTC. Protein: CASSPGGTNYGYTF.

In this sample, this clonotype turned up once. CDR3 in amino acids: CASSFGLVRDTQYF. DNA for the CDR3: TGTGCCAGCAGCTTCGGCCTCGTCCGGGATACGCAGTATTTT. The chain uses TRBV5-6 and TRBJ2-3, with D unresolved. Germline V gene lookup returns CDR1 SGHDT and CDR2 YYEEEE. V was trimmed by 2 bases and J by 6 bases, leaving 13 bases between them. CDR3 length: 14 residues.